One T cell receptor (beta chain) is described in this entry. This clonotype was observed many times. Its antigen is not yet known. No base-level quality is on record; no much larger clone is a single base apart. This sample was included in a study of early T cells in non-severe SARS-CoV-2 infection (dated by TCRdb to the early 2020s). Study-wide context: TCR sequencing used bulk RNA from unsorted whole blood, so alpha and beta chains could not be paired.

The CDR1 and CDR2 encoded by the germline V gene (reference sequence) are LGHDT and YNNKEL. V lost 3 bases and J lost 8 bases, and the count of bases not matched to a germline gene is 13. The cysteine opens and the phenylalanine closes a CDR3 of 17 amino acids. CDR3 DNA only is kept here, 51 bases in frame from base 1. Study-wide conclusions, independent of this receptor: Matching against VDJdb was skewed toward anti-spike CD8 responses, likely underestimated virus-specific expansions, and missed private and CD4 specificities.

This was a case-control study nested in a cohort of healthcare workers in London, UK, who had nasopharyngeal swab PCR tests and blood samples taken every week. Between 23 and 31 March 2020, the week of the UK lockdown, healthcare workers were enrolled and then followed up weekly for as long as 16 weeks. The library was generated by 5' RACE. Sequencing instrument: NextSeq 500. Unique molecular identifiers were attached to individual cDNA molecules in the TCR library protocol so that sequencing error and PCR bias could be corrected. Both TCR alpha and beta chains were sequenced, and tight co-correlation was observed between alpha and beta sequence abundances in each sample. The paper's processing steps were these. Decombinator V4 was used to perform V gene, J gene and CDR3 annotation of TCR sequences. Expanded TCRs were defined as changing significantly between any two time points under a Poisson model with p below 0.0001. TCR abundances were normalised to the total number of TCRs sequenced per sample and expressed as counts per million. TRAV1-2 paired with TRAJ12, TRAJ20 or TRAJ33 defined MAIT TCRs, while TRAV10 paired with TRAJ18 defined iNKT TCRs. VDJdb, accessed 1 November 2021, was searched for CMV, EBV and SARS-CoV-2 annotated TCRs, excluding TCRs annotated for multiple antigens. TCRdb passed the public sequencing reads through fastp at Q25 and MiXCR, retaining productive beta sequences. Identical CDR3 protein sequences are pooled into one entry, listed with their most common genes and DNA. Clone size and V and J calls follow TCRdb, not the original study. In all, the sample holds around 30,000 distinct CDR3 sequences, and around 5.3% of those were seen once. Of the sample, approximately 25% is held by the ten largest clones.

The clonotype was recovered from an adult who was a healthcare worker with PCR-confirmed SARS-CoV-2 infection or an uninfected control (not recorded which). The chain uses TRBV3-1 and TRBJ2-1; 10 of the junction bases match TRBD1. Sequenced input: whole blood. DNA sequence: TGTGCCAGCAGCCAGTTGACAGGGGGCGCTAGAGGATATGAGCAGTTCTTC. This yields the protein CASSQLTGGARGYEQFF.